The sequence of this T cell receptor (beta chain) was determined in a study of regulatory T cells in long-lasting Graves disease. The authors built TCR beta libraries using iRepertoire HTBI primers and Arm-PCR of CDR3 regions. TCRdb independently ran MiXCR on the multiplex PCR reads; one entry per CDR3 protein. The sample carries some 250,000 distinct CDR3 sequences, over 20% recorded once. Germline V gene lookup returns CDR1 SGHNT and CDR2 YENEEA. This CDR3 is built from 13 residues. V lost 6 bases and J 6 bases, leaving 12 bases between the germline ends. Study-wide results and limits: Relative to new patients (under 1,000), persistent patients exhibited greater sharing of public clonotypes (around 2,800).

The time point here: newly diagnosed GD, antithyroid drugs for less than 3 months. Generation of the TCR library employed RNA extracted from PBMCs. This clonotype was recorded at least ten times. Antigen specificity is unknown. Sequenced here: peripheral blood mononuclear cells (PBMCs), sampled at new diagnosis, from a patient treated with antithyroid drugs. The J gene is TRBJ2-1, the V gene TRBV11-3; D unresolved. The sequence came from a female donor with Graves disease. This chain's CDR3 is CASSWVGSNEQFF. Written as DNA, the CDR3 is TGTGCCAGCAGTTGGGTAGGTTCCAATGAGCAGTTCTTC. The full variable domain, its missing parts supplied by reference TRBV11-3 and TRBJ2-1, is EAGVVQSPRYKIIEKKQPVAFWCNPISGHNTLYWYLQNLGQGPELLIRYENEEAVDDSQLPKDRFSAERLKGVDSTLKIQPAELGDSAVYLCASSWVGSNEQFFGPGTRLTVL.